Sequencing of this TCR beta chain was carried out in a study of blood T cell repertoires in COVID-19. Study in general: Acute and convalescent COVID-19 samples came from the United States, Italy and Spain. PBMCs, B-cell-depleted T cells, or T cells provided the cDNA or gDNA that made up the material.

Per the original data handling: Cell counts per sample came from amplifying reference gene primers. The table came from immunoSEQ multiplex PCR; TCRdb's copy has only in-frame clones and leaves some out. V and J calls and clone size are as listed in that table; D and trimming were resolved from the DNA. The sample holds around 89,000 clones, approximately 75% seen once. V lost 5 bases and J 6 bases, leaving 12 bases between the germline ends. CDR1 is SGHTS and CDR2 is YDEGEE in the germline V gene. The length of the CDR3 is 13 residues. The chain is built from TRBV5-8 and TRBJ1-5; D may be TRBD1 (5 bases). The specimen sequenced was peripheral blood. This TCR was sampled from a woman of 80 years or more with acute or convalescent COVID-19. The CDR3 here is CASRPRGSQPQHF. As DNA, the CDR3 is TGTGCCAGCAGGCCTAGGGGCAGTCAGCCCCAGCATTTT.